This TCR beta chain was captured by sequencing in a study of blood T cell repertoires in COVID-19. Looking at the study overall: Sites in the United States, Italy and Spain provided acute and convalescent COVID-19 samples.

Authors' processing steps: Amplification with reference gene primers provided the estimates of nucleated cell counts. Only in-frame clones appear in the TCRdb table, and some are missing; sequencing was by immunoSEQ multiplex PCR. That table supplies the V and J calls and clone size; D and trimming were determined from the DNA. The table includes approximately 300,000 clones, 87% detected once. From germline, CDR1 is SGHTA and CDR2 FQGTGA. V trimming: 5 bases; J trimming: 6 bases; junction bases outside the gene matches: 17. The CDR3 loop spans 17 amino acids. Participant-given clinical history determined each cohort assignment.

The sample comprised PBMCs or T cells enriched from blood (not recorded which). The sequence was obtained from a woman aged 25 to 39 who had recovered from COVID-19. The V gene is TRBV7-3, the J gene TRBJ1-1, with 8 bases lining up with TRBD1. The CDR3 loop reads CASSRGGFGQGVPEAFF. The CDR3 region has the DNA TGTGCCAGCAGCCGAGGGGGGTTTGGACAGGGTGTCCCTGAAGCTTTCTTT.